This T cell receptor (beta chain) stems from a study of blood T cell repertoires in COVID-19. Produced via immunoSEQ multiplex PCR; TCRdb's table is partial and in-frame only. The table records almost 250,000 clones, roughly nine tenths of them present only once. In regard to this clone: Other DNA sequences in this sample translate to the same CDR3.

The CDR3 is made up of 13 amino acids. V gave up 8 bases and J gave up 2 bases, with 10 bases separating them. The rearrangement joins TRBV12-3 or TRBV12-4 to TRBJ1-5; D may be TRBD1 (5 bases). The receptor comes from a woman aged 60 to 75 who had recovered from COVID-19. Sequencing was carried out using peripheral blood. Here the CDR3 reads CASSTGGNQPQHF. Written as DNA, the CDR3 is TGTGCCAGCTCTACAGGCGGCAATCAGCCCCAGCATTTT.